The TCR beta chain under discussion was sequenced for a study of Graves' ophthalmopathy and Graves' hyperthyroidism. Beta-chain TCR CDR3 regions were amplified from RNA transcripts. First-round RT-PCR with HTBI primers preceded a second-round multiplex PCR. Each CDR3 protein gets one entry after TCRdb re-called the multiplex PCR reads with MiXCR. The repertoire includes 150,000 or so distinct CDR3 sequences, 35% to 50% of them detected once, and nearly 9% sits in the top ten. This clonotype showed up many times. The germline CDR1 and CDR2 sequences are SGHAT and FQDESV (reference sequence). This CDR3 contains 16 residues. V was pared by 4 bases and J by 6 bases, with 22 bases between.

The clonotype was recovered from a man aged 25 to 40 with Graves' ophthalmopathy. The chain joins TRBV11-1 to TRBJ2-7, with unresolved D. Sequencing was performed on peripheral blood. The CDR3 region is CASSSRATASVTEQYF. The CDR3 DNA reads as TGTGCCAGCAGCTCACGGGCTACCGCCTCGGTCACCGAGCAGTACTTC.